This T cell receptor beta chain was obtained from a study of blood T cell repertoires in COVID-19. On the study more broadly: Sample material is recorded as cDNA or gDNA derived from T cells, B-cell-depleted T cells, or PBMCs.

Measured with immunoSEQ multiplex PCR; TCRdb has only the in-frame clones, and not every one. In the table there are about 190,000 clones, 70% to 85% of which are singletons. Enrollees, about 18 to 95 years old, lived in 25 or so US areas. Symptom resolution, clearance, or two negative PCRs marked donors in Cohort 3 as recovered. From germline, CDR1 is SGHDT and CDR2 YYEEEE. This CDR3 is 13 amino acids long. The V segment lost 3 bases and the J segment 3 bases; nucleotides outside the gene matches: 1. The chain couples TRBV5-6 to TRBJ2-7; the match to TRBD2 covers 9 bases. The TCR comes from a woman in her 30s who had recovered from COVID-19. Sequenced material: PBMCs or T cells enriched from blood (not recorded which). DNA of the CDR3: TGTGCCAGCAGCTCGACTAGCGGCTACGAGCAGTACTTC. This codes for CASSSTSGYEQYF.